Detailed here is one TCR beta chain. Its antigen is undetermined. The sample is drawn from a study of graft-versus-host responses after intestinal transplantation. Study background: Recipients uniformly received anti-thymocyte globulin induction, followed by tacrolimus and steroids for approximately 3 years. Overall study results and limits: Early after transplant, HvG declines were associated with peak levels of circulating GvH clones. Detected in recipient marrow were GvH clones, some of which were first observed in ileum or blood.

The repertoire was sequenced with immunoSEQ multiplex PCR; TCRdb's copy has only in-frame clones and lacks some. The data show 90,000 to 120,000 clones, approximately 84% seen once. The CDR3 extends over 17 amino acids. This sequence was found in a human donor who received an intestinal transplant. The chain has TRBV7-5 and TRBJ1-2. TRBV7-5 constitutes a pseudogene. The specimen was unstimulated CD4+ T cells sorted from spleen or lymph node cells, collected before intestinal transplant. CDR3: CVRSSPLGRSLIYGYTF. The DNA for the CDR3 is TGTGTCAGAAGCTCGCCGCTGGGACGGTCGCTTATATATGGCTACACCTTC.